Listed here is a single T cell receptor (beta chain). Its matching antigen is unknown. Sorted-subset replicate PCRs used about 200 ng DNA, some 33,000 T cell genomes. Clones were read by immunoSEQ multiplex PCR, and TCRdb kept only the in-frame ones, dropping some. In the table there are about 550,000 clones, 95% to 96% of which are singletons. The data are from a study of shared clonotypes between healthy human individuals. Germline CDR1 reads SQVTM; CDR2 reads ANQGSEA. The CDR3 covers 13 residues. Trimming took 5 bases from V and 5 from J; bases not matched to a gene: 3. Study outcomes and limitations: Larger richness was generally estimated for naive than memory subsets. Around 4.7% was the fraction of naive CD4 clonotypes found shared across a few donors.

Selected positively for CCR7 and CD45RO-negative, naive CD8 cells excluded terminally differentiated effector memory CD45RA+ cells. The TCR comes from a woman aged 25 to 39 in good health. This rearrangement joins TRBV29-1 to TRBJ2-1, with 10 bases lining up with TRBD2. The sequencing input was naive CD8+ T cells sorted from blood. CDR3 nucleotides: TGCAGCGTTTCTAGCGGGAGCGACAATGAGCAGTTCTTC. Encoded protein: CSVSSGSDNEQFF.